This T cell receptor beta chain stems from a study of shared clonotypes between healthy human individuals. The repertoire was sequenced with immunoSEQ multiplex PCR; TCRdb's copy has only in-frame clones and lacks some. Of approximately 700,000 clones listed, 73% were seen once; the top ten hold 1.5% to 2%. V was pared by 3 bases and J by 4 bases, with 10 bases between. Germline loops: CDR1 GTSNPN, CDR2 SVGIG (reference sequence). CDR3 length: 13 amino acids. The source is a woman in her 30s in good health. The sequenced material came from memory CD4+ T cells sorted from blood. Subset in this sample: CD45RA-negative fraction. The V gene is TRBV30, the J gene TRBJ2-1; D not certain. Written as DNA, the CDR3 is TGTGCCTGGAGAAAAGGGTCTTACAATGAGCAGTTCTTC. Protein: CAWRKGSYNEQFF.